This paragraph reports one T cell receptor (beta chain). Its specificity is unknown. PCR amplification relied on 60 Vbeta primers (plus 13 Jbeta primers). The protocol was immunoSEQ multiplex PCR, while the TCRdb copy is restricted to in-frame clones and leaves out a portion. The sample has around 190,000 clones, approximately 80% seen once. This entry is derived from a study of cytomegalovirus exposure and HLA in healthy donors. Study results and caveats: The study recorded 150 to 200 TCR beta chains that were cytomegalovirus-associated.

Germline loops: CDR1 SNHLY, CDR2 FYNNEI. The CDR3 has 11 amino acids. The V end was cut by 6 bases, the J end by 7 bases, with 9 bases between. The sample taken for sequencing was PBMCs. The source of this sequence is a man between 60 and 75 years old in good health and CMV-seronegative. V gene TRBV2 combines with J gene TRBJ1-1; the D is unclear. The CDR3: CASRGAIEAFF. CDR3 nucleotides: TGTGCCAGCAGGGGAGCCATTGAAGCTTTCTTT.